One and the same sample provided the 7 T cell receptor beta chains below, sequenced in a study of lymphopenia after photon versus proton radiotherapy. The method was immunoSEQ multiplex PCR; TCRdb's version includes in-frame clones alone and lacks a portion of them. The profile shows roughly 8,300 clones, just over 85% of them singletons. The sample here was peripheral blood, taken from a patient treated with photon-based radiotherapy. These TCRs come from a man older than 75 with cholangiocarcinoma.

J is TRBJ2-7 and V is TRBV6-1; D remains ambiguous. Germline loops: CDR1 MNHNS, CDR2 SASEGT. The CDR3 runs to 14 residues. V gave up 0 bases and J gave up 2 bases, with 8 bases separating them. The CDR3 coding sequence is TGTGCCAGCAGTGAAGCGGTACTTACCTACGAGCAGTACTTC. It is translated as CASSEAVLTYEQYF.

The chain has TRBV6-5 and TRBJ1-3; maybe TRBD1 (6 bases). Germline loops: CDR1 MNHEY, CDR2 SVGAGI. V dropped 5 bases and J dropped 1 base, with 12 bases sitting between them. CDR3 length equals 15 residues. DNA for the CDR3: TGTGCCAGCAGTACCTCGCAGGGGTCTGGAAACACCATATATTTT. Protein sequence: CASSTSQGSGNTIYF.

This clone has only a few counts. This chain joins TRBV5-1 and TRBJ2-1, with no clear D. Germline V gives CDR1 SGHRS, CDR2 YFSETQ. V dropped 0 bases and J dropped 0 bases, with 10 bases sitting between them. The CDR3 has 16 residues. CDR3 DNA sequence: TGCGCCAGCAGCTTGGGCCTATCCTACTCCTACAATGAGCAGTTCTTC. Translating it yields CASSLGLSYSYNEQFF.

The rearrangement joins TRBV11-2 to TRBJ2-2; 14 positions match TRBD2. V lost 8 bases, J lost 0 bases, and 8 bases stayed unmatched. This CDR3 contains 18 residues. In germline, CDR1 is SGHAT, CDR2 FQNNGV. This CDR3 is CASGEGTSGRTNTGELFF. The CDR3 nucleotides read TGTGCCAGCGGGGAAGGGACTAGCGGGAGAACGAACACCGGGGAGCTGTTTTTT.

The chain couples TRBV2 to TRBJ2-1; 11 nucleotides match TRBD2. CDR3 size: 12 residues. Per the germline V gene, CDR1 is SNHLY and CDR2 is FYNNEI. V gave up 10 bases and J gave up 9 bases; unmatched junction bases: 5. The CDR3 protein is CATLLAGVEQFF. The CDR3 nucleotides read TGTGCCACCTTACTAGCGGGGGTTGAGCAGTTCTTC.

This sequence joins TRBV30 and TRBJ1-5, with 12 bases matching TRBD1. V lost 3 bases to trimming and J lost 3 bases; unmatched junction nucleotides: 3. Per the germline V gene, CDR1 is GTSNPN and CDR2 is SVGIG (reference sequence). This CDR3 comprises 15 residues. The DNA for the CDR3 is TGTGCCTGGAGGGGACAGGGGGCGGCCAATCAGCCCCAGCATTTT. Translated: CAWRGQGAANQPQHF.

This chain joins TRBV6-1 and TRBJ2-3; TRBD2 agrees at 13 bases. The ends lost 4 bases at V and 6 bases at J; junction bases unmatched: 10. The CDR3 has 17 amino acids. Germline loops: CDR1 MNHNS, CDR2 SASEGT. CDR3 DNA sequence: TGTGCCAGCAGTGGTTTATGGACTAGCGGGGGAACGGATACGCAGTATTTT. Residues: CASSGLWTSGGTDTQYF.